The 10 T cell receptor beta chains listed next were all sequenced from one sample in a study of shared clonotypes between healthy human individuals. Profiled with immunoSEQ multiplex PCR; TCRdb holds only in-frame clones, not every one. The data hold about 1.5 million clones, with approximately 98% observed a single time. The source material was naive CD4+ T cells sorted from blood. Sample subset: CD45RA+ positively selected. The receptors come from a man between 25 and 39 years old in good health.

Comment on this clone: Other DNA sequences in this specimen translate into the identical CDR3. The CDR3 sequence is CASSAQETQYF. The DNA for the CDR3 is TGTGCCAGCAGCGCCCAAGAGACCCAGTACTTC. The V and J genes are TRBV14 and TRBJ2-5, with D uncertain. CDR1 and CDR2 (germline): SGHDN, FVKESK. CDR3 length: 11 residues. V lost 5 bases to trimming and J lost 1 base, with 2 bases between them.

This clone was recorded only once. The chain uses TRBV6-5 and TRBJ2-1, with TRBD2 matching over 11 bases. Unmatched junction bases numbered 4, after V lost 2 bases and J lost 4 bases. CDR1 is MNHEY and CDR2 is SVGAGI in the germline V gene. There are 16 residues in the CDR3. CDR3 residues: CASSYTSGSTYNEQFF. Here the CDR3 DNA reads TGTGCCAGCAGTTACACTAGCGGGAGTACTTACAATGAGCAGTTCTTC.

With respect to this clone: Additional DNA sequences in this sample encode the identical CDR3. The chain carries TRBV9 and TRBJ2-1; no clear D. Trimming stripped 0 bases from V and 0 bases from J, with 7 bases between. The CDR3 extends over 15 amino acids. In germline, CDR1 is SGDLS, CDR2 YYNGEE. The CDR3 sequence is CASSVASSSYNEQFF. The CDR3 region has the DNA TGTGCCAGCAGCGTAGCGTCGAGCTCCTACAATGAGCAGTTCTTC.

This clone was recorded once. V is TRBV5-1 and J is TRBJ2-3, with D hard to call. V was cut by 4 bases and J by 0 bases, with 9 bases left in between. The CDR3 loop spans 14 amino acids. CDR1 is SGHRS, CDR2 YFSETQ, per germline. The chain's CDR3 is CASSDSASTDTQYF. The CDR3 DNA is TGCGCCAGCAGCGACTCCGCTAGCACAGATACGCAGTATTTT.

Only one count was recorded for this clone. V is TRBV5-1 and J is TRBJ2-3; 7 positions match TRBD2. In germline, CDR1 is SGHRS, CDR2 YFSETQ. This CDR3 is 15 amino acids long. Trimming cost V 5 bases and J 2 bases; bases outside gene matches: 8. CDR3 amino acids: CASRVAAGATDTQYF. CDR3 nucleotide sequence: TGCGCCAGCAGAGTTGCGGCGGGAGCCACAGATACGCAGTATTTT. Supplemented by reference TRBV5-1 and TRBJ2-3, the full variable domain reads KAGVTQTPRYLIKTRGQQVTLSCSPISGHRSVSWYQQTPGQGLQFLFEYFSETQRNKGNFPGRFSGRQFSNSRSEMNVSTLELGDSALYLCASRVAAGATDTQYFGPGTRLTVL.

The chain is built from TRBV5-4 and TRBJ2-1, with D possibly TRBD2 on 7 matching bases. Germline V gene data show CDR1 as SGHNT and CDR2 as YYREEE (reference sequence). The CDR3 loop spans 18 amino acids. V lost 3 bases and J lost 8, with 27 bases in between. The CDR3 spells CASSWGGAGGTITDEQFF. In nucleotides, the CDR3 is TGTGCCAGCAGCTGGGGGGGCGCAGGCGGGACTATCACAGATGAGCAGTTCTTC.

The V and J genes are TRBV10-3 and TRBJ1-4; possibly TRBD1 for D (5 bases). The CDR3 spans 16 residues. The germline V and J ends were trimmed by 10 bases and 5 bases, with 23 bases remaining between them. Germline V lookup: CDR1 ENHRY, CDR2 SYGVKD. The CDR3 DNA reads TGTGCCACCCGGGAAAGGCGGGATCGGGGCAATGAAAAACTGTTTTTT. Translation: CATRERRDRGNEKLFF.

V is TRBV6-1 and J is TRBJ2-7; D is unresolved. V lost 0 bases to trimming and J lost 2 bases, with 8 bases between them. The germline V gene encodes CDR1 MNHNS and CDR2 SASEGT. The CDR3 length is 14 residues. The CDR3 is CASSEAVSPYEQYF. CDR3 nucleotides: TGTGCCAGCAGTGAAGCTGTTTCCCCCTACGAGCAGTACTTC.

The V and J genes are TRBV7-8 and TRBJ2-5; D is perhaps TRBD1 (6 bases). Germline V lookup: CDR1 SGHVS, CDR2 FQNEAQ. V was cut by 0 bases and J by 5 bases, with 13 bases left in between. This CDR3 is built from 15 residues. The CDR3, as DNA: TGTGCCAGCAGCTTAGCCCCACAGGGTTGGGAGACCCAGTACTTC. This gives the protein CASSLAPQGWETQYF.

The V and J genes are TRBV2 and TRBJ1-1, with TRBD1 as a possible D gene (6 bases). Between the trimmed V and J ends, which lost 6 bases and 0 bases, there was a span of 14 bases. This CDR3 has 15 amino acids. CDR1 is SNHLY and CDR2 is FYNNEI in the germline V gene. CDR3 nucleotide sequence: TGTGCCAGCAGAGTGGCAGGGGTAATGAACACTGAAGCTTTCTTT. It yields the protein CASRVAGVMNTEAFF.